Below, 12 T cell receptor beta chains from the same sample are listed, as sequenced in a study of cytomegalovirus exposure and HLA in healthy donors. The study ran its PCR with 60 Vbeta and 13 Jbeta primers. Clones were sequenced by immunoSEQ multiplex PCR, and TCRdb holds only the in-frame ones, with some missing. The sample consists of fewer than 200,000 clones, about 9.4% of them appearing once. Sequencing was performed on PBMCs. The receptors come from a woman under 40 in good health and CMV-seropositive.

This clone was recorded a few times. The CDR3 DNA reads TGCGCCAGCAGTCGAGCTGGGTCAGCGGGGGGGTCAGAGACCCAGTACTTC. This gives the protein CASSRAGSAGGSETQYF. The rearrangement uses TRBV4-1 and TRBJ2-5; 10 bases fit TRBD2. Germline V gives CDR1 MGHRA, CDR2 YSYEKL. V lost 6 bases and J lost 4; bases outside the gene matches: 14. The CDR3 is 17 residues long.

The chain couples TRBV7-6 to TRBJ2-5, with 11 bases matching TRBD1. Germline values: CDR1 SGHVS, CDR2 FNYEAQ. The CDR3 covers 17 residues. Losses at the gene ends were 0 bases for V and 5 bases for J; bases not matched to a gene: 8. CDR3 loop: CASSLAPPDRGLETQYF. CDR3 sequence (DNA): TGTGCCAGCAGCTTAGCCCCCCCGGACAGGGGGCTGGAGACCCAGTACTTC.

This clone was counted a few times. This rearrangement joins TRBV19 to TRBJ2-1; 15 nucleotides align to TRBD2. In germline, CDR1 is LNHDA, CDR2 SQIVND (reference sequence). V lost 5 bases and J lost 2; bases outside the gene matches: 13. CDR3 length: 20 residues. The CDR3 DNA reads TGTGCCAGTAGTGTACAACCAGGGACTAGCGGGAGGCCCCCCTACAATGAGCAGTTCTTC. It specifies CASSVQPGTSGRPPYNEQFF.

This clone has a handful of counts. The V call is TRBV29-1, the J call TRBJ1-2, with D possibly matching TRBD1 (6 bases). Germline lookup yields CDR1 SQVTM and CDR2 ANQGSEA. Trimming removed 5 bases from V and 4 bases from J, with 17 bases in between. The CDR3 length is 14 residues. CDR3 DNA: TGCAGCGTTAGTAGGGGGAGAGCTTCCTATGGCTACACCTTC. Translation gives CSVSRGRASYGYTF.

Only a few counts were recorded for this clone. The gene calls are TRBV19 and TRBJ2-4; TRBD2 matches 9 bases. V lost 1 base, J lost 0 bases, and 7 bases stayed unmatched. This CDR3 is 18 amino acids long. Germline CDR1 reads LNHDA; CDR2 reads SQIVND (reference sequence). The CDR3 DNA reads TGTGCCAGTAGTATAGGCCGGACTAGCGTAGTAGCCAAAAACATTCAGTACTTC. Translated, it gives CASSIGRTSVVAKNIQYF.

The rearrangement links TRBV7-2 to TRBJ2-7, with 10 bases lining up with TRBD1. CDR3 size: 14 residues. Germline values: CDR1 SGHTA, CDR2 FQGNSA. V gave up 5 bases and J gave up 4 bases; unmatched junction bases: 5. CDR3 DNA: TGTGCCAGCAGCCCAGACAGGGGGCTTTACGAGCAGTACTTC. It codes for CASSPDRGLYEQYF.

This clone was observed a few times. The CDR3 DNA sequence: TGCGCCAGCAGCCAAGAATTCGGGACTACGAACATTCAGTACTTC. It encodes CASSQEFGTTNIQYF. The chain carries TRBV4-1 and TRBJ2-4; 7 nucleotides agree with TRBD2. The V gene end was trimmed by 0 bases and the J gene end by 7 bases; junction bases not matched to a gene: 6. This CDR3 is built from 15 residues. Germline CDR1 MGHRA, CDR2 YSYEKL.

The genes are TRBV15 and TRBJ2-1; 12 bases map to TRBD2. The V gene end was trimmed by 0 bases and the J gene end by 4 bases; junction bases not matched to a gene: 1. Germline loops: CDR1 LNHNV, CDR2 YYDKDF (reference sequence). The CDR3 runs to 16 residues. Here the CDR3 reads CATSREGTSGYNEQFF. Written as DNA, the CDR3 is TGTGCCACCAGCAGAGAAGGGACTAGCGGGTACAATGAGCAGTTCTTC. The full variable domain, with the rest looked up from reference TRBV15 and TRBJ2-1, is DAMVIQNPRYQVTQFGKPVTLSCSQTLNHNVMYWYQQKSSQAPKLLFHYYDKDFNNEADTPDNFQSRRPNTSFCFLDIRSPGLGDTAMYLCATSREGTSGYNEQFFGPGTRLTVL.

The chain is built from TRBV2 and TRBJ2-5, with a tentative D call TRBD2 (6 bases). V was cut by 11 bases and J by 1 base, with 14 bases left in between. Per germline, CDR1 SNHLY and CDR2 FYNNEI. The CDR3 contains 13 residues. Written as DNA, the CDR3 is TGTGCCGGAGGGGTGACTCCCCAAGAGACCCAGTACTTC. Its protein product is CAGGVTPQETQYF.

The CDR3 spells CAISESTGVEQYF. In DNA form, the CDR3 reads TGTGCCATCAGTGAGTCGACGGGAGTCGAGCAGTACTTC. The chain couples TRBV10-3 to TRBJ2-7; possible D gene TRBD2, 6 bases. With 0 bases removed from V and 6 bases from J, the gap between germline ends came to 9 bases. The germline V gene encodes CDR1 ENHRY and CDR2 SYGVKD. The CDR3 length is 13 residues.

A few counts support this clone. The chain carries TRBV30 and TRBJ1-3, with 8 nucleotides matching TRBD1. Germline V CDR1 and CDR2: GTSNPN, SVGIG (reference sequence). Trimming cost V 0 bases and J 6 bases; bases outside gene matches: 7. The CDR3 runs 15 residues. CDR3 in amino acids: CAWSVPGRGLNTIYF. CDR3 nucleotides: TGTGCCTGGAGTGTTCCCGGCAGGGGGCTAAACACCATATATTTT.

The CDR3 here is CASSYGLAGSTDTQYF. Written as DNA, the CDR3 is TGCGCCAGCAGTTACGGACTAGCGGGAAGCACAGATACGCAGTATTTT. This chain links TRBV10-1 with TRBJ2-3, with TRBD2 identical over 12 bases. The CDR3 extends over 16 amino acids. Germline V gene lookup returns CDR1 WNHNN and CDR2 SYGVQD (reference sequence). V dropped 5 bases and J dropped 0; count of bases not matched to a gene: 3.